This T cell receptor (beta chain) emerged from a study of shared clonotypes between healthy human individuals. Study-level information: Each donor's CD4 naive and CD4 memory cells filled three plates apiece, CD8 naive two, and CD8 memory one.

Trimming pared 0 bases from V and 0 bases from J, leaving 6 bases between. The CDR3 is made up of 15 amino acids. Germline loops: CDR1 SGHTA, CDR2 FQGNSA. General study findings and limits: In this cohort, only blood was sampled, and tissue repertoires likely differ. The sharing of roughly 5% of naive CD4 clonotypes was seen across a few donors.

This clone has a count of ten or more. Its specificity is not known. The same CDR3 arises from other DNA sequences in this sample as well. Produced via immunoSEQ multiplex PCR; TCRdb's table is partial and in-frame only. The sample records about 660,000 clones, 74% being singletons. The sample consisted of memory CD4+ T cells sorted from blood. Stated subset: CD45RA-negative fraction. This TCR was recovered from a woman younger than 45 in good health. J is TRBJ2-1 and V is TRBV7-2, with D possibly TRBD2 on 5 matching bases. The CDR3 loop reads CASSLAGSSYNEQFF. As DNA, the CDR3 is TGTGCCAGCAGCTTAGCGGGGAGCTCCTACAATGAGCAGTTCTTC.